These 29 T cell receptor beta chains share one sample of origin, sequenced in a study of alternative splicing in chronic myeloid leukemia remission. Across the whole study: Trial remission samples were taken at major or complete molecular response, at 12 or 24 months.

Poly-A-selected mRNA from about 1 ug total RNA formed the libraries. TCRdb reanalyzed the bulk RNA-seq reads, giving one entry per CDR3 protein sequence and no DNA. The repertoire holds about 530 distinct CDR3 sequences, with roughly 96% as singletons. The source was PBMCs or total blood leukocytes (not recorded which), collected during remission. These TCRs come from an adult with chronic myeloid leukemia.

The chain links TRBV20-1 to TRBJ2-7; TCRdb gives TRBD2 as the D gene, but with no DNA this cannot be confirmed. In germline, CDR1 is DFQATT, CDR2 SNEGSKA (reference sequence). CDR3 length: 13 residues. The CDR3 sequence: CSAPSWGGNEQYF.

The chain has TRBV5-1 and TRBJ1-1; TCRdb's D call, TRBD1, is unchecked because there is no DNA. The CDR3 is made up of 19 amino acids. The germline V gene encodes CDR1 SGHRS and CDR2 YFSETQ. The CDR3 loop reads CASSLGVRGQGLKNTEAFF.

This chain uses TRBV7-9 with TRBJ1-1. In germline, CDR1 is SEHNR, CDR2 FQNEAQ (reference sequence). There are 16 residues in the CDR3. The CDR3: CASSTYRGRGNTEAFF.

This chain uses TRBV7-3 with TRBJ1-1; the TCRdb call, TRBD1, lacks DNA for checking. There are 15 residues in the CDR3. Germline lookup yields CDR1 SGHTA and CDR2 FQGTGA. CDR3 sequence reads: CASSLTAQGNTEAFF. The full variable domain, with the rest looked up from reference TRBV7-3 and TRBJ1-1, is GAGVSQTPSNKVTEKGKYVELRCDPISGHTALYWYRQSLGQGPEFLIYFQGTGAADDSGLPNDRFFAVRPEGSVSTLKIQRTERGDSAVYLCASSLTAQGNTEAFFGQGTRLTVV.

The chain has TRBV19 and TRBJ1-1. The germline V gene encodes CDR1 LNHDA and CDR2 SQIVND (reference sequence). This CDR3 comprises 13 residues. CDR3 sequence: CASSIRANTEAFF.

J is TRBJ1-1 and V is TRBV29-1; as DNA is missing, the TRBD1 call by TCRdb cannot be tested. CDR1 is SQVTM and CDR2 is ANQGSEA in the germline V gene. This CDR3 comprises 15 residues. This chain's CDR3 is CSVQTGARRNTEAFF.

The chain combines TRBV7-2 with TRBJ1-1; TCRdb picks TRBD1, but there is no DNA to check that call. The length of the CDR3 is 14 residues. Germline loops: CDR1 SGHTA, CDR2 FQGNSA. The CDR3 here is CASSPGQADTEAFF.

This chain connects TRBV6-2 or TRBV6-3 to TRBJ2-3; TCRdb lists TRBD2, though no DNA is available to test this call. CDR1 and CDR2 (germline): MNHEY, SVGEGT. This CDR3 contains 15 residues. CDR3: CASGQHRSGTDTQYF.

CDR3 protein: CASSLVSTGGNEQFF. The chain combines TRBV5-1 with TRBJ2-1; as DNA is missing, the TRBD1 call by TCRdb cannot be tested. Germline V gene data show CDR1 as SGHRS and CDR2 as YFSETQ. The CDR3 sequence is 15 residues long.

The chain recombines TRBV28 with TRBJ2-2; TCRdb indicates TRBD2, and absent DNA this call remains unverified. The length of the CDR3 is 13 residues. Germline CDR1 and CDR2: MDHEN and SYDVKM. CDR3 region: CASSFHDTGELFF.

The chain employs TRBV10-2 and TRBJ1-6. This CDR3 comprises 11 residues. Germline assignment: CDR1 WSHSY and CDR2 SAAADI. The CDR3 protein is CASGQNSPLHF.

The chain combines TRBV19 with TRBJ1-1; with no DNA, the TCRdb D assignment of TRBD1 cannot be verified. The germline V gene has CDR1 LNHDA and CDR2 SQIVND (reference sequence). This CDR3 comprises 13 residues. The CDR3 loop is CASSWGTNTEAFF. The variable domain in full, completed from reference TRBV19 and TRBJ1-1, reads DGGITQSPKYLFRKEGQNVTLSCEQNLNHDAMYWYRQDPGQGLRLIYYSQIVNDFQKGDIAEGYSVSREKKESFPLTVTSAQKNPTAFYLCASSWGTNTEAFFGQGTRLTVV.

The chain employs TRBV29-1 and TRBJ2-1; as DNA is missing, the TRBD2 call by TCRdb cannot be tested. Germline assignment: CDR1 SQVTM and CDR2 ANQGSEA. The CDR3 sequence is 16 residues long. CDR3 residues: CSVGLAGGFEGNEQFF.

In its sample, this clonotype was seen once. The chain employs TRBV5-1 and TRBJ2-3; the D call of TRBD2 rests on TCRdb alone, since no DNA is present to check it. Germline lookup yields CDR1 SGHRS and CDR2 YFSETQ. This CDR3 contains 14 residues. This CDR3 is CASSLERGLDTQYF.

This sequence joins TRBV7-2 and TRBJ1-1. CDR3 length: 13 amino acids. Germline CDR1 is SGHTA and CDR2 is FQGNSA. CDR3 sequence reads: CASSLRSEYEAFF.

The chain has TRBV3-2 and TRBJ2-5; TCRdb proposes TRBD2, but this gene call is untestable without DNA. TRBV3-2 is given as a pseudogene. The CDR3 is 14 amino acids. CDR3 in amino acids: CASKDRAGQETQYF.

This rearrangement joins TRBV10-3 to TRBJ2-5; there is no DNA to check the TCRdb D call of TRBD2. The CDR3 has 11 residues. Germline V gene data show CDR1 as ENHRY and CDR2 as SYGVKD. CDR3 amino acids: CATSDRETQYF.

The chain links TRBV12-5 to TRBJ1-1. Looked up from germline, CDR1 is LGHNT and CDR2 is FRNRAP. The CDR3 runs 14 residues. CDR3 region: CASGGDRGGTEAFF.

The V and J genes are TRBV5-1 and TRBJ1-6. Looked up from germline, CDR1 is SGHRS and CDR2 is YFSETQ. The CDR3 has 14 residues. The CDR3 protein is CASSLEGGESPLHF.

This clonotype was observed a single time. V usage is TRBV20-1 and J usage is TRBJ1-1; the D gene TCRdb calls, TRBD1, cannot be checked with no DNA. CDR3 length: 14 residues. The germline CDR1 and CDR2 sequences are DFQATT and SNEGSKA (reference sequence). The CDR3 loop is CSATETGGDTEAFF.

This chain uses TRBV7-6 with TRBJ2-1; TCRdb selects TRBD2, and the lack of DNA leaves this call unchecked. This CDR3 has 14 amino acids. In germline, CDR1 is SGHVS, CDR2 FNYEAQ. This CDR3 is CASSLAGGYLEQFF.

This rearrangement joins TRBV28 to TRBJ2-5. This CDR3 is built from 13 residues. Per germline, CDR1 MDHEN and CDR2 SYDVKM. CDR3: CASSLLPQETQYF.

The chain employs TRBV15 and TRBJ2-3. Germline CDR1 and CDR2: LNHNV and YYDKDF (reference sequence). The CDR3 has 12 residues. The CDR3 here is CATSQGIDTQYF.

V and J are TRBV12-3 or TRBV12-4 and TRBJ1-1; TCRdb designates TRBD1, a call that cannot be tested without DNA. There are 12 residues in the CDR3. CDR3 sequence reads: CASRRQGTEAFF.

The gene calls are TRBV6-2 or TRBV6-3 and TRBJ2-1; TCRdb returns TRBD2, unconfirmable since there is no DNA. Germline-derived CDR1 and CDR2 are MNHEY and SVGEGT. The CDR3 runs to 18 residues. The CDR3 is CASRGTSGGSISYNEQFF.

The chain recombines TRBV6-5 with TRBJ2-1; the TRBD2 assignment by TCRdb is unverifiable without DNA. The CDR3 extends over 17 amino acids. Germline values: CDR1 MNHEY, CDR2 SVGAGI. The CDR3: CASSYSRPGTSYNEQFF.

The chain recombines TRBV27 with TRBJ1-1; TCRdb's D call, TRBD1, is unchecked because there is no DNA. CDR1 MNHEY and CDR2 SMNVEV come from the germline V gene (reference sequence). This CDR3 is built from 18 residues. The CDR3 spells CASRRRGRGLLVNTEAFF.

The rearrangement uses TRBV10-3 and TRBJ2-2; TCRdb selects TRBD2, and the lack of DNA leaves this call unchecked. Germline CDR1 reads ENHRY; CDR2 reads SYGVKD. The CDR3 covers 13 residues. The CDR3 reads CAISERGPGELFF.

The gene calls are TRBV11-1 and TRBJ2-5. This CDR3 is built from 12 residues. CDR1 and CDR2 from the germline V gene are SGHAT and FQDESV (reference sequence). CDR3 amino acids: CASSLPQETQYF.